The T cell receptor (beta chain) described here comes from a study of T cell repertoires in cytomegalovirus infection (dated by TCRdb to between 2018 and 2021). In terms of the full investigation: The HLA type of each donor mattered for the analysis, because public TCR beta signatures pointed to carriage of CMV infection along with the matching HLA type.

General study outcomes and caveats: In both this cohort and an independent cohort of a few hundred donors, the cumulative frequency of public TCR beta family members distinguished carriers of CMV infection plus the relevant HLA type. The ex vivo response was dominated by HLA-C-restricted CMV-specific TCR beta clonotypes, which also provided the single most frequent clonotype in two of eight donors.

The reads were generated on an Illumina HiSeq 1500. Through fastp at Q25 and MiXCR, TCRdb rebuilt clones from the public reads, retaining in-frame beta chains. Each entry merges the rows of one CDR3 protein and shows their most common DNA and genes. The sample profile shows about 140,000 distinct CDR3 sequences; about 6% of them were found once. Jointly, the top ten make up roughly 18% of the sample. CDR1 and CDR2 are read off the germline V gene as SGHTA and FQGTGA. CDR3 length: 13 amino acids, cysteine to phenylalanine. Kept here is only the CDR3 DNA, which spans 39 bases and is read in frame from base 1. Relative to germline, V is 0 bases shorter and J is 7 bases shorter, with 6 bases between their ends. This clonotype was counted many times. Its antigen is unknown. Base qualities are not recorded, but no much larger clone differs from it by a single base.

Sequenced sample: PBMCs. The chain is assembled from TRBV7-3 and TRBJ2-2, and TRBD2 may be the D gene, going by 6 matching bases. The receptor was derived from a human donor in good health (CMV status not recorded). Some clones in this sample may be carry-over from other donors' samples. The CDR3 in this case is CASSLTAGGELFF. The nucleotide sequence reads as follows: TGTGCCAGCAGCTTAACAGCGGGCGGGGAGCTGTTTTTT.